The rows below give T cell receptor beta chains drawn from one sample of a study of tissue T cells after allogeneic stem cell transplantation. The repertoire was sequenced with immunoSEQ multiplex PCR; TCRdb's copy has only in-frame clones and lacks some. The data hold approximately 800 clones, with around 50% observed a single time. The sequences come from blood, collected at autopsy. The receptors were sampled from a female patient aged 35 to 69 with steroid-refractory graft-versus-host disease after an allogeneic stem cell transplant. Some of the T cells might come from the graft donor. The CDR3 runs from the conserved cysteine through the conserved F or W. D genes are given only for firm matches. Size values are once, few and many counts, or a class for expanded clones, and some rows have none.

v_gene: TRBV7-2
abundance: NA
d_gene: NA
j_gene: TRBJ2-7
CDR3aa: CASSLNGRGYEQYF
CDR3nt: TGTGCCAGCAGCTTAAACGGGAGAGGCTACGAGCAGTACTTC

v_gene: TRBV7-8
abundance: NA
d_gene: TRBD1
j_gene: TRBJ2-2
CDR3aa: CASSLPGTGASNTGELFF
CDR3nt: TGTGCCAGCAGCTTACCCGGGACAGGGGCCTCGAACACCGGGGAGCTGTTTTTT

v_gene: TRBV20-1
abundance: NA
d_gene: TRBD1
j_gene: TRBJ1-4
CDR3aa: CSAIDRVGDNEKLFF
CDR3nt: TGCAGTGCTATTGACAGGGTGGGGGATAATGAAAAACTGTTTTTT

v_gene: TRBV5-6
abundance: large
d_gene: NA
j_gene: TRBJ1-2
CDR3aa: CASSLGPLRGYTF
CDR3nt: TGTGCCAGCAGCCTGGGACCGCTTCGTGGCTACACCTTC

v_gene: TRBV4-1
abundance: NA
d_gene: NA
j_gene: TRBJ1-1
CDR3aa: CASSQDLGAGEAFF
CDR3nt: TGCGCCAGCAGCCAAGATCTGGGGGCAGGGGAAGCTTTCTTT

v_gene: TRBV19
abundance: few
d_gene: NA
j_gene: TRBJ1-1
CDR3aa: CASSISGVKAEAFF
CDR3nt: TGTGCCAGTAGTATATCGGGGGTGAAGGCTGAAGCTTTCTTT

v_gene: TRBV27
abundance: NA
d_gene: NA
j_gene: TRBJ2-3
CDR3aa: CASSSRTWTSTDTQYF
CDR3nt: TGTGCCAGCAGTTCCCGTACTTGGACTAGCACAGATACGCAGTATTTT

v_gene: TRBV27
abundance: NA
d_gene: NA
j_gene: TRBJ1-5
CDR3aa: CASSPTLSNQPQHF
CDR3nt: TGTGCCAGCAGCCCGACACTTAGCAATCAGCCCCAGCATTTT

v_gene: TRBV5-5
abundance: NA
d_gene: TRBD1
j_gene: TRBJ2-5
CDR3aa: CASSRGRGETQYF
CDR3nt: TGTGCCAGCAGCCGGGGCAGGGGGGAGACCCAGTACTTC

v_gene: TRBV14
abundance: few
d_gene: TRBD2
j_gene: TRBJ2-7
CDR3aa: CASSQGRASGAYEQYF
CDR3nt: TGTGCCAGCAGCCAAGGGAGGGCTAGCGGAGCCTACGAGCAGTACTTC

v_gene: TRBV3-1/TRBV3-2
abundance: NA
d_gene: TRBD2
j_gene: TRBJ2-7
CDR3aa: CASSQGGLAGVFEQYF
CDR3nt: TGTGCCAGCAGCCAAGGGGGACTAGCGGGAGTTTTCGAGCAGTACTTC

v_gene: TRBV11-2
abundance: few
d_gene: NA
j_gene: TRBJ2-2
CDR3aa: CASSHQGFTGELFF
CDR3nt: TGTGCCAGCAGCCATCAGGGATTCACCGGGGAGCTGTTTTTT

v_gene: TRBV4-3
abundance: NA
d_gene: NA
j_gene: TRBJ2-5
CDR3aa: CASSQGGGGLETQYF
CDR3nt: TGCGCCAGCAGCCAAGGAGGTGGCGGCCTAGAGACCCAGTACTTC

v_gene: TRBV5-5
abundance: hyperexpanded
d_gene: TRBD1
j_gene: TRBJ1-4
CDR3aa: CASSLTGTGGIANEKLFF
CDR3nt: TGTGCCAGCAGCTTAACCGGGACAGGGGGAATTGCAAATGAAAAACTGTTTTTT

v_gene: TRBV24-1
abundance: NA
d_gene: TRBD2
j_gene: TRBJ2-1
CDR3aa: CATSDLGGGRANEQFF
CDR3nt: TGTGCCACCAGTGATTTAGGGGGCGGGAGGGCCAATGAGCAGTTCTTC

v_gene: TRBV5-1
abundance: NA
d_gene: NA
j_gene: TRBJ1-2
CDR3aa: CASSPGQSSNYGYTF
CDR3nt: TGCGCCAGCAGCCCCGGACAGTCCTCCAACTATGGCTACACCTTC

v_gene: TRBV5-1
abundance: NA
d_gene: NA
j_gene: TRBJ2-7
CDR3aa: CASSLRRGSYEQYF
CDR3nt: TGCGCCAGCAGCTTGAGACGGGGGAGCTACGAGCAGTACTTC

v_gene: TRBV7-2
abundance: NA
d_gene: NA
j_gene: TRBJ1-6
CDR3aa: CASRAGSYNSPLHF
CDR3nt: TGTGCCAGCAGGGCGGGCTCCTATAATTCACCCCTCCACTTT

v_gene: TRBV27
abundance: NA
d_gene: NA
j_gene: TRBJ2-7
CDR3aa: CASSLGPGQAPYEQYF
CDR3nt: TGTGCCAGCAGTTTGGGGCCGGGGCAGGCGCCCTACGAGCAGTACTTC

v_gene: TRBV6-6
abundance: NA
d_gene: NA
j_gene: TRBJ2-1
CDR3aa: CASSYTDRIQFF
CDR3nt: TGTGCCAGCAGTTATACCGACCGTATACAGTTCTTC

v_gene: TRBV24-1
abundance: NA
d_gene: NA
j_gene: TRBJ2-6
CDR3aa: CATGTSATFSGANVLTF
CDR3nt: TGTGCCACCGGGACTTCAGCAACCTTCTCTGGGGCCAACGTCCTGACTTTC

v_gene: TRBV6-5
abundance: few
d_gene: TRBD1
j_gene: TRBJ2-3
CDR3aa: CASSRDSRDTQYF
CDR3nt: TGTGCCAGCAGCCGGGACAGCCGCGATACGCAGTATTTT

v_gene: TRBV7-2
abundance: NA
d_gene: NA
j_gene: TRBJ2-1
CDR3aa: CASSPPGTKVSFF
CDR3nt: TGTGCCAGCAGCCCCCCCGGGACCAAGGTCTCGTTCTTC

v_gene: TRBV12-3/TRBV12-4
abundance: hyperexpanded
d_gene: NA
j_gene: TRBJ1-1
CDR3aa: CASSLGGNTEAFF
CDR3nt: TGTGCCAGCAGTTTAGGAGGTAACACTGAAGCTTTCTTT

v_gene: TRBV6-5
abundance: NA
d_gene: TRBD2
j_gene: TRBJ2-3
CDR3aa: CASSYSSSGGIDTQYF
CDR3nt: TGTGCCAGCAGTTACTCCTCTAGCGGGGGAATAGATACGCAGTATTTT

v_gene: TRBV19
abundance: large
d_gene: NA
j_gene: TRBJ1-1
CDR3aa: CATTPPGARNTEAFF
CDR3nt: TGTGCCACCACCCCCCCAGGGGCCAGGAACACTGAAGCTTTCTTT

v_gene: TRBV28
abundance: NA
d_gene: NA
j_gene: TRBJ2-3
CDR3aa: CASSSPRGGQYF
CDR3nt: TGTGCCAGCAGTTCCCCCCGGGGAGGGCAGTATTTT

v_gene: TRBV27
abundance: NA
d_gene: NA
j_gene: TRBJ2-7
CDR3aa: CASSLSGWGYEQYF
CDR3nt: TGTGCCAGCAGTTTATCGGGATGGGGCTACGAGCAGTACTTC

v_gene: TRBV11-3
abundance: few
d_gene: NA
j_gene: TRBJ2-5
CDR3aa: CASSLGAGTQYF
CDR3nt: TGTGCCAGCAGCCTGGGGGCCGGGACCCAGTACTTC

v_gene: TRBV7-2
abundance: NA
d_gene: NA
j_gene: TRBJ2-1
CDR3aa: CASSLAGGLVNEQFF
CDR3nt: TGTGCCAGCAGCTTAGCGGGGGGGCTAGTGAATGAGCAGTTCTTC

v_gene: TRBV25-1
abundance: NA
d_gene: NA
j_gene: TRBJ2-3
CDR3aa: CASSDLKDTQYF
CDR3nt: TGTGCCAGCAGTGACCTCAAGGATACGCAGTATTTT

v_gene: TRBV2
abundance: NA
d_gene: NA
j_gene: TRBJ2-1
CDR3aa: CASSVRAWGSYNEQFF
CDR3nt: TGTGCCAGCAGTGTGCGGGCTTGGGGGTCCTACAATGAGCAGTTCTTC

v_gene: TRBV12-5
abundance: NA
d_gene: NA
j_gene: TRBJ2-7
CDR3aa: CASAFFGSYEQYF
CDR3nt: TGTGCTAGTGCCTTTTTTGGGAGCTACGAGCAGTACTTC

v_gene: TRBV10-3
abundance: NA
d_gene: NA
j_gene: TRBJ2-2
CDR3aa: CAISPQGNTGELFF
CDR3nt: TGTGCCATCAGCCCACAGGGTAACACCGGGGAGCTGTTTTTT

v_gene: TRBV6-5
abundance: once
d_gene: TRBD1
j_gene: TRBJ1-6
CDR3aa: CASSSTGALNNSPLHF
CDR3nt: TGTGCCAGCAGTTCAACAGGGGCCCTAAATAATTCACCCCTCCACTTT

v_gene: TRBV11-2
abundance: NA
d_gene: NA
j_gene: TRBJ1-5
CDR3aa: CASSSNSNQPQHF
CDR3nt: TGTGCCAGCAGCAGCAATAGCAATCAGCCCCAGCATTTT

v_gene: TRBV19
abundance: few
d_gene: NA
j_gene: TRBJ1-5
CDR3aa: CASSIGDGGQPQHF
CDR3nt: TGTGCCAGTAGTATAGGAGATGGGGGACAGCCCCAGCATTTT

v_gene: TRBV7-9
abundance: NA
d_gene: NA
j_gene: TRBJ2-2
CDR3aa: CASTSRGNTGELFF
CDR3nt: TGTGCCAGCACATCCCGGGGGAACACCGGGGAGCTGTTTTTT

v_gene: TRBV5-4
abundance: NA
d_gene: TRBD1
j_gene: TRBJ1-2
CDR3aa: CASSPDREGGYTF
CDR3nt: TGTGCCAGCAGCCCCGACAGGGAGGGAGGCTACACCTTC

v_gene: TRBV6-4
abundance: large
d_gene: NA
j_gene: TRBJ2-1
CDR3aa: CASSPGRRETYNEQFF
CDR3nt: TGTGCCAGCAGCCCGGGGCGGCGGGAAACCTACAATGAGCAGTTCTTC

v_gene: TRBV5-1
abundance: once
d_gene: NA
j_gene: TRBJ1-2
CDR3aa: CASSLQGYGYTF
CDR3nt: TGCGCCAGCAGCTTACAGGGCTATGGCTACACCTTC

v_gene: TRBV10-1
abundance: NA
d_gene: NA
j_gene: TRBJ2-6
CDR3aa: CATSDGSSGANVLTF
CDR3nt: TGCGCCACCTCGGACGGAAGCTCTGGGGCCAACGTCCTGACTTTC

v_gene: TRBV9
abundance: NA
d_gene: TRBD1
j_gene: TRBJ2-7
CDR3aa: CASSPRTGETVQYF
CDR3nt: TGTGCCAGCAGCCCTCGGACAGGGGAAACGGTGCAGTACTTC

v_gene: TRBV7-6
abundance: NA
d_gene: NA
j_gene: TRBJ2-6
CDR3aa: CASSFWLGGYSGANVLTF
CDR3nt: TGTGCCAGCAGCTTCTGGCTAGGGGGATACTCTGGGGCCAACGTCCTGACTTTC

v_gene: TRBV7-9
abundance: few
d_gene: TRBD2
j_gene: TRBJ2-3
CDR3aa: CASSFRGGADTQYF
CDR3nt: TGTGCCAGCAGCTTTAGGGGAGGGGCAGATACGCAGTATTTT

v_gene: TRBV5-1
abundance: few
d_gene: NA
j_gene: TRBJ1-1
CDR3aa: CASSFSPSAPNTEAFF
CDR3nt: TGCGCCAGCAGCTTTTCCCCTTCAGCACCGAACACTGAAGCTTTCTTT

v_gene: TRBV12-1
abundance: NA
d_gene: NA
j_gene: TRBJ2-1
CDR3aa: CASSPKGEPYNEQFF
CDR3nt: TGTGCCAGCAGCCCGAAGGGGGAGCCCTACAATGAGCAGTTCTTC